This T cell receptor (beta chain) was obtained from a study of T cells expressing NK-cell markers. In the study overall: Obtained from sorted CD3+CD56+NKG2C+, CD3+CD56+NKG2C- and CD3+CD56-NKG2C+ T cells were the TCR beta repertoires. Study results and limitations: These clonotypes also led the CD3+CD56-NKG2C+ fraction in several donors. What remained unclear was the HCMV specificity of expanded NKG2C+ T cell clones.

The CDR3 totals 15 residues. CDR1 is MNHEY and CDR2 is SVGEGT in the germline V gene. A word on this clonotype: Its antigen is unknown.

TCRdb reanalyzed the 5' RACE reads, giving one entry per CDR3 protein sequence and no DNA. Its clone listing holds approximately 550,000 distinct CDR3 sequences. The V gene is TRBV6-2 or TRBV6-3, the J gene TRBJ2-3; absent DNA, TCRdb's TRBD1 call cannot be checked. Sequenced input: blood T cells: a sorted CD56 or NKG2C T cell subset, CD4+ or CD8+ T cells, or bulk PBMC T cells (not recorded which). The receptor comes from a man aged 18 to 30 in good health. CDR3: CASSYFRLGADTQYF.